A single sample gave rise to the 28 T cell receptor beta chains below, sequenced in a study of control samples from healthy donors and cancer patients. The data were produced by immunoSEQ multiplex PCR, yet TCRdb's version contains in-frame clones alone and is incomplete. The sample has some 410,000 clones; approximately 90% are singletons. Material for sequencing was PBMCs. These receptors were collected from a man in his forties or fifties with head and neck cancer.

The V call is TRBV7-9, the J call TRBJ2-7, with a weak D call TRBD2 (6 bases). V was shortened by 1 base and J by 3 bases, with 13 bases between the two germline ends. CDR1 is SEHNR, CDR2 FQNEAQ, per germline (reference sequence). The length of the CDR3 is 15 residues. CDR3 nucleotides: TGTGCCAGCAGCTTAGAGTATGCGGGAATCTACGAGCAGTACTTC. Amino acid sequence: CASSLEYAGIYEQYF.

The V call is TRBV14, the J call TRBJ1-3; D gene uncertain. Trimming took 1 base from V and 2 from J, leaving 6 bases between them. Per germline, CDR1 SGHDN and CDR2 FVKESK. The CDR3 has 14 amino acids. CDR3 in amino acids: CASSQVGAGNTIYF. The CDR3 DNA reads as TGTGCCAGCAGCCAAGTCGGGGCTGGAAACACCATATATTTT.

This clone came up once. This chain connects TRBV6-5 to TRBJ2-5, with D possibly being TRBD1 (7 bases). The length of the CDR3 is 15 residues. V was shortened by 7 bases and J by 5 bases, with 20 bases between the two germline ends. Germline V gene lookup returns CDR1 MNHEY and CDR2 SVGAGI. The DNA of the CDR3 is TGTGCCAGCAAAATGCGGGGTACAGGGGACGAGACCCAGTACTTC. It encodes CASKMRGTGDETQYF.

CDR3 loop: CASSGVEDSPGYEQYF. DNA of the CDR3: TGTGCCAGCAGCGGAGTAGAGGACAGCCCCGGGTACGAGCAGTACTTC. The V gene is TRBV9, the J gene TRBJ2-7; D might be TRBD1 (6 bases). CDR1 is SGDLS, CDR2 YYNGEE, per germline. The CDR3 is made up of 16 amino acids. V lost 3 bases to trimming and J lost 4 bases, with 20 bases between them.

The rearrangement links TRBV6-2 or TRBV6-3 to TRBJ1-1; 7 bases align to TRBD1. Trimming took 8 bases from V and 1 from J; bases not matched to a gene: 7. The germline V gene encodes CDR1 MNHEY and CDR2 SVGEGT. The CDR3 consists of 14 residues. CDR3 bases: TGTGCCAGCCGTTCAGGGGGAACGAACACTGAAGCTTTCTTT. Amino acid sequence: CASRSGGTNTEAFF.

This sequence joins TRBV3-1 (or the pseudogene TRBV3-2) and TRBJ2-1; 11 bases match TRBD2. Germline V gene lookup returns CDR1 LGHDT and CDR2 YNNKEL (reference sequence). The CDR3 totals 16 residues. V trimming: 7 bases; J trimming: 11 bases; junction bases outside the gene matches: 16. CDR3 loop: CASTGTGTSGPKKQFF. The DNA for the CDR3 is TGTGCCAGCACCGGAACCGGGACTAGCGGCCCTAAGAAGCAGTTCTTC.

The chain employs TRBV24-1 and TRBJ2-1, with D hard to call. Trimming took off 5 bases at V and 0 bases at J, with 7 bases between the two ends. CDR1 KGHDR and CDR2 SFDVKD come from the germline V gene. CDR3 length: 14 residues. The CDR3: CATSGSTSYNEQFF. The CDR3 DNA is TGTGCCACCAGTGGATCCACCTCCTACAATGAGCAGTTCTTC.

The chain combines TRBV14 with TRBJ1-2; D is ambiguous. This CDR3 comprises 12 residues. Germline V gives CDR1 SGHDN, CDR2 FVKESK. V was clipped by 4 bases and J by 4 bases, with 7 bases between them. Written as DNA, the CDR3 is TGTGCCAGCAGCCCCCCTGGCTATGGCTACACCTTC. Its translation: CASSPPGYGYTF.

The chain has TRBV7-2 and TRBJ1-5; 7 nucleotides align to TRBD1. The CDR3 is 15 amino acids. Germline trimming cut 5 bases from V and 1 base from J; bases unmatched to any gene: 5. Germline V gene data show CDR1 as SGHTA and CDR2 as FQGNSA. CDR3 in amino acids: CASSPGQRSNQPQHF. The CDR3 nucleotides are TGTGCCAGCAGCCCGGGACAGCGGAGCAATCAGCCCCAGCATTTT.

The genes are TRBV6-5 and TRBJ2-1; 9 bases are shared with TRBD1. The CDR3 length is 16 residues. Trimming removed 0 bases from V and 9 bases from J; junction bases left unmatched: 9. Germline lookup yields CDR1 MNHEY and CDR2 SVGAGI. This CDR3 reads CASSYSTGTGSSEQFF. The CDR3 DNA reads TGTGCCAGCAGTTACTCCACCGGGACAGGGTCTAGTGAGCAGTTCTTC.

The chain employs TRBV13 and TRBJ1-1; 8 bases match TRBD1. J lost 0 bases, V lost 4 bases, and 4 bases had no gene match. Germline CDR1 reads PRHDT; CDR2 reads FYEKMQ (reference sequence). This CDR3 contains 15 residues. CDR3 amino acids: CASSSWTGLNTEAFF. CDR3 coding DNA: TGTGCCAGCAGCTCCTGGACAGGGCTGAACACTGAAGCTTTCTTT.

The chain has TRBV4-3 and TRBJ2-7; D uncertain. The CDR3 runs 13 residues. Germline V gene sequence: CDR1 LGHNA, CDR2 YSLEER. The V gene lost 0 bases and the J gene lost 6 bases, with 9 bases spanning the gap. CDR3 loop: CASSQEFQSEQYF. In DNA, the CDR3 is TGCGCCAGCAGCCAAGAGTTTCAAAGCGAGCAGTACTTC.

This rearrangement joins TRBV28 to TRBJ1-1; 7 nucleotides align to TRBD1. J gave up 5 bases and V 10 bases, and 10 bases lay outside the gene matches. Germline assignment: CDR1 MDHEN and CDR2 SYDVKM. The CDR3 totals 13 residues. CDR3 loop: CATFDRVGTEAFF. In nucleotides, the CDR3 is TGTGCCACATTTGACAGGGTGGGTACTGAAGCTTTCTTT.

With regard to this clone: A read error may produce the germline difference seen at one junction end. The rearrangement joins TRBV3-1 (or the pseudogene TRBV3-2) to TRBJ2-1; D not resolved. CDR1 and CDR2 (germline): LGHDT, YNNKEL (reference sequence). This CDR3 region has 15 residues. CDR3 loop: CASSEDLSSYNEQFF. In DNA, the CDR3 is TGTGCCAGCAGCGAAGACTTAAGCTCCTACAATGAGCAGTTCTTC.

The chain couples TRBV11-1 to TRBJ2-5, with D possibly being TRBD2 (6 bases). V was cut by 5 bases and J by 2 bases, with 15 bases left in between. Looked up from germline, CDR1 is SGHAT and CDR2 is FQDESV (reference sequence). The CDR3 is 15 residues long. CDR3: CASSLGGGKQETQYF. As DNA, the CDR3 is TGTGCCAGCAGCCTAGGTGGGGGGAAACAAGAGACCCAGTACTTC.

This clone was counted only a few times. The V and J genes are TRBV7-2 and TRBJ2-7, with D possibly being TRBD2 (6 bases). Germline CDR1 SGHTA, CDR2 FQGNSA. The CDR3 is 13 amino acids. Trimming removed 4 bases from V and 6 bases from J, with 13 bases in between. The CDR3 sequence: CASSWRGTGEQYF. DNA for the CDR3: TGTGCCAGCAGCTGGCGGGGAACTGGCGAGCAGTACTTC.

This chain connects TRBV7-9 to TRBJ1-2; tentative D call: TRBD1 (5 bases). The V gene's germline CDR1 is SEHNR and CDR2 FQNEAQ (reference sequence). The CDR3 has 13 residues. Trimming took off 7 bases at V and 7 bases at J, with 16 bases between the two ends. DNA of the CDR3: TGTGCCAGCACCAGTGGGGCTTGGGGTGGCTACACCTTC. Translated: CASTSGAWGGYTF.

The chain joins TRBV28 to TRBJ2-3; no clear D gene. The CDR3 sequence is 15 residues long. Per the germline V gene, CDR1 is MDHEN and CDR2 is SYDVKM. Between the trimmed V and J ends, which lost 5 bases and 2 bases, there was a span of 14 bases. CDR3 bases: TGTGCCAGCAGTCCCCCTTCTGGGCTCACAGATACGCAGTATTTT. Its translation is CASSPPSGLTDTQYF.

The genes are TRBV10-2 and TRBJ1-2; D is unclear. The V gene lost 5 bases and the J gene lost 0 bases, with 22 bases spanning the gap. Germline V lookup: CDR1 WSHSY, CDR2 SAAADI. CDR3 length: 18 residues. The CDR3: CASSNPRSGLLTNYGYTF. The CDR3, as DNA: TGCGCCAGCAGTAACCCCAGGTCTGGCCTCCTAACTAACTATGGCTACACCTTC.

The rearrangement uses TRBV6-5 and TRBJ2-7; 9 nucleotides match TRBD1. This CDR3 comprises 15 residues. Trimming cost V 6 bases and J 3 bases; bases outside gene matches: 9. In germline, CDR1 is MNHEY, CDR2 SVGAGI. The CDR3: CASRASGQGIYEQYF. CDR3 DNA: TGTGCCAGCAGGGCGTCGGGACAGGGTATCTACGAGCAGTACTTC.

This chain joins TRBV9 and TRBJ1-6, with D possibly TRBD1 on 6 matching bases. Between the trimmed V and J ends, which lost 3 bases and 8 bases, there was a span of 15 bases. CDR3 length: 15 amino acids. Per the germline V gene, CDR1 is SGDLS and CDR2 is YYNGEE. The CDR3 region is CASSGPQGNDSPLHF. The DNA for the CDR3 is TGTGCCAGCAGCGGGCCACAGGGAAACGATTCACCCCTCCACTTT.

The DNA for the CDR3 is TGTGCCAGCAGTTTCCCGGGCGAAGCTTTCTTT. This sequence encodes CASSFPGEAFF. J is TRBJ1-1 and V is TRBV6-2 or TRBV6-3, with no clear D. The CDR3 spans 11 residues. V lost 4 bases and J 8 bases, leaving 8 bases between the germline ends. Per germline, CDR1 MNHEY and CDR2 SVGEGT.

The rearrangement joins TRBV28 to TRBJ1-1; D call uncertain. The germline V and J ends were trimmed by 3 bases and 0 bases, with 11 bases remaining between them. Germline V gene data show CDR1 as MDHEN and CDR2 as SYDVKM. The CDR3 has 15 amino acids. Here the CDR3 DNA reads TGTGCCAGCAGTTTCCTCGGAGGGATGAACACTGAAGCTTTCTTT. Protein product: CASSFLGGMNTEAFF.

This clone was counted between two and nine times. The sample holds other DNA sequences that translate to the same CDR3. The CDR3 sequence: CATSDPGTGSYEQYF. CDR3 nucleotide sequence: TGTGCCACCAGTGACCCGGGGACAGGTTCCTACGAGCAGTACTTC. V usage is TRBV24-1 and J usage is TRBJ2-7; 8 bases are a match to TRBD1. The CDR3 length is 15 residues. Germline-derived CDR1 and CDR2 are KGHDR and SFDVKD. After removal of 4 bases from V and 1 base from J, the junction contained 5 bases not matched to a gene.

Notes on this clone: Other DNA sequences from this sample encode an identical CDR3 as well. The V and J genes are TRBV7-9 and TRBJ1-6; no clear D. Trimming removed 1 base from V and 10 bases from J, with 8 bases in between. In germline, CDR1 is SEHNR, CDR2 FQNEAQ (reference sequence). CDR3 length equals 13 residues. In nucleotides, the CDR3 is TGTGCCAGCAGCTTAGAGGGAGGATCACCCCTCCACTTT. It translates to CASSLEGGSPLHF.

The chain recombines TRBV6-5 with TRBJ1-6, with 9 bases identical to TRBD1. CDR1 MNHEY and CDR2 SVGAGI come from the germline V gene. V was clipped by 7 bases and J by 9 bases; unmatched bases: 4. There are 13 residues in the CDR3. DNA for the CDR3: TGTGCCAGCAAAGGACAGGGGAGTTCACCCCTCCACTTT. Its translation: CASKGQGSSPLHF.

The chain uses TRBV18 and TRBJ1-6; D not resolved. The V gene lost 6 bases and the J gene lost 4 bases, with 13 bases spanning the gap. Per germline, CDR1 KGHSH and CDR2 LQKENI. The length of the CDR3 is 15 residues. The CDR3 bases are TGTGCCAGCTCCCAAAGAGAGACATATAATTCACCCCTCCACTTT. Amino acid sequence: CASSQRETYNSPLHF. Full variable domain (rest looked up from reference TRBV18 and TRBJ1-6): NAGVMQNPRHLVRRRGQEARLRCSPMKGHSHVYWYRQLPEEGLKFMVYLQKENIIDESGMPKERFSAEFPKEGPSILRIQQVVRGDSAAYFCASSQRETYNSPLHFGNGTRLTVT.

The chain uses TRBV7-9 and TRBJ1-2; D unresolved. With 1 base removed from V and 4 bases from J, the gap between germline ends came to 10 bases. The CDR3 runs to 14 residues. CDR1 is SEHNR, CDR2 FQNEAQ, per germline (reference sequence). The CDR3 nucleotides are TGTGCCAGCAGCTTAGACGGGTTGGGCTATGGCTACACCTTC. Protein sequence: CASSLDGLGYGYTF.